Listed below are T cell receptor beta chains from one sample, sequenced in a study of control samples from healthy donors and cancer patients. TCRdb keeps only in-frame clones here, not all; method: immunoSEQ multiplex PCR. The sample gives about 75,000 clones, 90% to 95% of which show up once; more than 5.5% is in the top ten. The source material was blood. Receptors were obtained from a middle-aged woman in good health. The CDR3 runs from the conserved cysteine through the conserved F or W. A D gene is named only where the DNA matches it firmly. The listing skips clone size in some rows; elsewhere it reads once, few, many or a size class.

D: NA
V: TRBV28
size: once
J: TRBJ1-5
DNA: TGTGCCAGCAGTTTATCCCATCAGCCCCAGCATTTT
CDR3: CASSLSHQPQHF

D: NA
V: TRBV10-1
size: NA
J: TRBJ2-1
DNA: TGCGCCAGCAGTGAGCATAGTAGCGGACAGATCTCCAATGAGCAGTTCTTC
CDR3: CASSEHSSGQISNEQFF

D: TRBD1
V: TRBV5-1
size: NA
J: TRBJ1-4
DNA: TGCGCCAGCAGCACCGGGACAGGGACAACTAATGAAAAACTGTTTTTT
CDR3: CASSTGTGTTNEKLFF

D: NA
V: TRBV4-1
size: NA
J: TRBJ2-5
DNA: TGCGCCAGCAGCTCAGGGGTGGGGGAGACCCAGTACTTC
CDR3: CASSSGVGETQYF

D: NA
V: TRBV2
size: NA
J: TRBJ1-2
DNA: TGTGCCAGCAGTGATCCAGAAGCTAACTATGGCTACACCTTC
CDR3: CASSDPEANYGYTF

D: NA
V: TRBV28
size: once
J: TRBJ1-4
DNA: TGTGCCAGCAGTCCCCGACAGGCAACTAATGAAAAACTGTTTTTT
CDR3: CASSPRQATNEKLFF

D: TRBD2
V: TRBV7-2
size: NA
J: TRBJ2-1
DNA: TGTGCCAGCAGCCCTCCGGGGTTTCTAGCGGGATACAATGAGCAGTTCTTC
CDR3: CASSPPGFLAGYNEQFF

D: NA
V: TRBV3-1/TRBV3-2
size: once
J: TRBJ2-7
DNA: TGTGCCAGCCGTCAATCTAGCCCCGGAACTCCTGCCGACTACGAGCAGTACTTC
CDR3: CASRQSSPGTPADYEQYF

D: NA
V: TRBV9
size: NA
J: TRBJ2-6
DNA: TGTGCCAGCAGCGTCACAGGGACTCCCTCTGGGGCCAACGTCCTGACTTTC
CDR3: CASSVTGTPSGANVLTF

D: NA
V: TRBV5-1
size: once
J: TRBJ1-3
DNA: TGCGCCAGCAGCTCGGGACCAACTCAAGGAGGAAACACCATATATTTT
CDR3: CASSSGPTQGGNTIYF

D: TRBD1
V: TRBV10-3
size: NA
J: TRBJ1-1
DNA: TGTGCCATCAGTGCCGCCGGGACAGGGGGGACTGAAGCTTTCTTT
CDR3: CAISAAGTGGTEAFF

D: NA
V: TRBV2
size: NA
J: TRBJ1-5
DNA: TGTGCCAGCAGGGCAGGGGCCGCGGGCAATCAGCCCCAGCATTTT
CDR3: CASRAGAAGNQPQHF

D: NA
V: TRBV19
size: NA
J: TRBJ1-1
DNA: TGTGCCAGTAGTATAGATCGTAGGACAGCTGAAGCTTTCTTT
CDR3: CASSIDRRTAEAFF

D: NA
V: TRBV12-3/TRBV12-4
size: NA
J: TRBJ1-2
DNA: TGTGCCAGCAGTCTGTCACAGGCTGGCTACACCTTC
CDR3: CASSLSQAGYTF

D: NA
V: TRBV18
size: NA
J: TRBJ1-1
DNA: TGTGCCAGCTCACCAGGACCTACTAACACTGAAGCTTTCTTT
CDR3: CASSPGPTNTEAFF

D: NA
V: TRBV19
size: NA
J: TRBJ2-2
DNA: TGTGCCAGTAAACCGGGGGCGTCCGGGGAGCTGTTTTTT
CDR3: CASKPGASGELFF